Sequencing of this T cell receptor beta chain was carried out in a study of T-cell memory formation after mild COVID-19 (dated by TCRdb to about 2021). In the study overall: TCR sequence clusters from the two donors were largely donor specific. In a couple of donors, T-cell clones that expanded and contracted after mild COVID-19 were tracked by sequencing TCRalpha and TCRbeta repertoires over time. Two young, previously healthy adult volunteers, one female and one male, were included in the cohort.

These reads were obtained on an Illumina NovaSeq 6000. TCRalpha and TCRbeta cDNA libraries were built by 5'RACE with constant-segment primers, adding sample barcodes and unique molecular identifiers. Trizol reagent was used to extract RNA from every sample. Library amplification was performed in two PCR steps, and a second sample barcode and Illumina TruSeq adapters were introduced in the second step. Libraries were sequenced on an Illumina NovaSeq with 2 x 150 bp paired-end reads. The source study handled its data this way. The reads were demultiplexed and collapsed into UMI-guided consensus sequences using migec v1.2.7. Using mixcr v2.1.11, UMI consensuses were aligned to TRA and TRB V and J templates and then assembled into clonotypes. Clonotypes were classified as expanded or contracted when called significant by both edgeR and NoisET, with noise models trained on biological replicates. edgeR calls used a false discovery rate-adjusted p below 0.01 and a log2 fold-change threshold of 1. As an exploratory analysis of dynamics, PCA with hierarchical clustering was applied to max-normalized trajectories of the 1000 most abundant clonotypes. The CD4 or CD8 phenotype of responding clones was assigned using the separately sequenced CD4+ and CD8+ repertoires. In TCRdb, the public reads were trimmed at Q25 with fastp and aligned with MiXCR, with productive beta chains retained. Entries that share a CDR3 protein sequence are merged under the most common genes and DNA. TCRdb's processing, not the authors' own work, is the source of the V and J calls. The sample profile shows 530,000 or so distinct CDR3 sequences; about 18% of them were found once. The ten top clones hold around 8.1% of the sample.

Beyond this particular receptor, the publication reports: Some responding clones were detected in pre-infection memory, suggesting pre-existing cross-reactive memory T cells joined the SARS-CoV-2 response. Contracting CD4+ clones turned up mainly in the CM and EM memory subsets, whereas EMRA was where CD8+ clones were enriched. From day 15 to 85, contracting clones showed balanced CD4/CD8 phenotypes, whereas a second wave of clones that expanded from day 15 to 37 leaned towards CD4+. The study included only a couple of mild cases, and larger cohorts that include severe cases with pre-infection samples were judged to be necessary. SARS-CoV-2 specificity was not confirmed for the second-wave clones peaking on day 37.

This clonotype came up once. Its antigen remains undetermined. No much larger clonotype is one base removed from it; base qualities were not supplied. A solitary read yields weak support. PBMCs were isolated by Ficoll-Paque density gradient centrifugation. The CDR3 spans 14 residues, from the cysteine through the phenylalanine. The kept DNA is CDR3 alone, 42 bases in frame from the first base. V gives up 5 bases and J gives up 3 bases, and the segment between their germline ends measures 11 bases. CDR1 and CDR2 (MNHEY, SVGEGT) derive from the germline V gene. The sample consisted of PBMCs or a T cell subset sorted from them (not recorded which). The source is an adult woman who had mild COVID-19 (a few samples of this study predate the infection). The sample titles of this study are shuffled in the database, so cell type and time point are left out; the donor was told from shared clones. This chain is built from TRBV6-2 or TRBV6-3 and TRBJ2-1; the D gene is unclear. The CDR3 sequence is CASSKDDNYNEQFF. The DNA sequence is as follows: TGTGCCAGCAGTAAGGACGACAACTACAATGAGCAGTTCTTC.